The 21 T cell receptor beta chains in this list originate from one sample, sequenced in a study of type 1 regulatory T cells. TCRdb reprocessed the reads via MiXCR and lists one record per CDR3 protein. The sample carries approximately 77,000 distinct CDR3 sequences, less than 25% recorded once. Study findings and constraints: Compared with non-Tr1 cells, Tr1 cells showed a narrower TCR repertoire.

Their recognized antigens are unknown. Sequencing was done on a sample of cultured type 1 regulatory T (Tr1) cells, either the whole culture or a sorted fraction (not recorded which). The receptors derive from a human donor in good health.

A note on this clonotype: At one end the junction does not follow the germline gene, possibly because of a read error. The chain employs TRBV5-1 and TRBJ1-6; D is uncertain. CDR1 is SGHRS, CDR2 YFSETQ, per germline. CDR3 length: 14 amino acids. In nucleotides, the CDR3 is TGCGCCAGCAACTTGGACGGAGATAATTCACCCCTCCACTTT. Translation: CASNLDGDNSPLHF.

The V gene is TRBV20-1, the J gene TRBJ2-4; D is unclear. The CDR3 is 13 residues long. Germline-derived CDR1 and CDR2 are DFQATT and SNEGSKA (reference sequence). V lost 6 bases and J lost 6, with 15 bases in between. The CDR3 DNA sequence: TGCAGTGCGGCGGATCGGTCCGGAAACATTCAGTACTTC. Translation: CSAADRSGNIQYF.

This sequence joins TRBV10-3 and TRBJ2-5; either TRBD1 or TRBD2 may fit D (5 bases each). The germline V gene has CDR1 ENHRY and CDR2 SYGVKD. The CDR3 totals 15 residues. The V end lost 0 bases, the J end lost 5 bases, and 13 bases lay between the germline ends. CDR3 loop: CAISESPGRQETQYF. In DNA form, the CDR3 reads TGTGCCATCAGTGAGTCACCGGGACGTCAGGAGACCCAGTACTTC.

The rearrangement links TRBV20-1 to TRBJ2-1; possibly TRBD2 for D (5 bases). Deletions cut 5 bases from V and 6 bases from J, with 23 bases between. This CDR3 comprises 16 residues. CDR1 is DFQATT, CDR2 SNEGSKA, per germline (reference sequence). CDR3 DNA sequence: TGCAGTGCTGGGGTAGGGCTAGCTTTTGGAGGCAATGAGCAGTTCTTC. It specifies CSAGVGLAFGGNEQFF.

The chain is built from TRBV27 and TRBJ1-4; possible D gene TRBD1, 5 bases. Germline V gives CDR1 MNHEY, CDR2 SMNVEV (reference sequence). Trimming cost V 4 bases and J 8 bases, with 14 bases left between them. This CDR3 is 14 amino acids long. CDR3 coding DNA: TGTGCCAGCAGTTCGACACCTTGGGGGGAAAAACTGTTTTTT. It specifies CASSSTPWGEKLFF.

The gene calls are TRBV6-1 and TRBJ1-2; D uncertain. Germline CDR1 and CDR2: MNHNS and SASEGT. Trimming shortened V by 1 base and J by 4 bases, and 10 bases separated the two germline ends. The CDR3 totals 14 residues. For the CDR3, the DNA is TGTGCCAGCAGTGAAGTGGCAGGCCCCTATGGCTACACCTTC. Translated: CASSEVAGPYGYTF.

Only a few counts were recorded for this clonotype. This chain joins TRBV12-3 or TRBV12-4 and TRBJ2-3; 7 bases are shared with TRBD1. The trim removed 5 bases at V and 2 bases at J, leaving 10 bases unmatched. There are 16 residues in the CDR3. In DNA form, the CDR3 reads TGTGCCAGCAGTCAACGAGGGGGCGCAGACACAGATACGCAGTATTTT. The encoded protein is CASSQRGGADTDTQYF.

The gene calls are TRBV5-5 and TRBJ2-1, with D maybe TRBD2 (5 bases). V was trimmed by 3 bases and J by 8 bases, leaving 21 bases between them. The CDR3 loop spans 16 amino acids. Germline CDR1 and CDR2: SGHKS and YYEKEE (reference sequence). This CDR3 is CASSSPAAMSEDEQFF. The CDR3 region has the DNA TGTGCCAGCAGCTCCCCAGCGGCTATGTCCGAGGATGAGCAGTTCTTC.

In its sample, this clonotype was seen a few times. This chain joins TRBV10-3 and TRBJ2-7; TRBD1 matches 7 bases. J gave up 3 bases and V 8 bases, and 7 bases lay outside the gene matches. CDR3 size: 13 residues. Germline CDR1 reads ENHRY; CDR2 reads SYGVKD. The CDR3 sequence is CAIGTAAYYEQYF. CDR3 in DNA: TGTGCCATCGGGACAGCTGCCTACTACGAGCAGTACTTC.

The sample holds a few counts of this clonotype. The V gene is TRBV27, the J gene TRBJ1-6; no firm D call. The CDR3 is 14 amino acids. Per the germline V gene, CDR1 is MNHEY and CDR2 is SMNVEV (reference sequence). Trimming removed 1 base from V and 8 bases from J, with 9 bases in between. In nucleotides, the CDR3 is TGTGCCAGCAGTTTATACCACGGATATTCACCCCTCCACTTT. Translated, it gives CASSLYHGYSPLHF.

This clonotype was seen a handful of times. The rearrangement uses TRBV18 and TRBJ2-3; D gene unclear. The V gene's germline CDR1 is KGHSH and CDR2 LQKENI. V lost 6 bases and J 2 bases, leaving 15 bases between the germline ends. CDR3 size: 15 residues. Here the CDR3 DNA reads TGTGCCAGCTCCTCAAAAATGATTACCACAGATACGCAGTATTTT. It specifies CASSSKMITTDTQYF.

The chain couples TRBV20-1 to TRBJ2-3, with 10 bases aligning to TRBD2. The CDR3 has 14 amino acids. Germline values: CDR1 DFQATT, CDR2 SNEGSKA (reference sequence). V shed 3 bases and J 4 bases; nucleotides not matched to a gene: 4. CDR3 coding DNA: TGCAGTGCTAGTCCAGCGGGGGGGGCAGATACGCAGTATTTT. Translating it yields CSASPAGGADTQYF.

This clonotype showed up just a few times. This chain joins TRBV5-1 and TRBJ2-3, with D uncertain. This CDR3 contains 15 residues. Trimming removed 1 base at V and 3 bases at J, with 12 bases between. Germline assignment: CDR1 SGHRS and CDR2 YFSETQ. The chain's CDR3 is CASSLSPEVTDTQYF. The CDR3 bases are TGCGCCAGCAGCTTGTCGCCAGAGGTAACAGATACGCAGTATTTT. Drawing the rest from reference TRBV5-1 and TRBJ2-3, the complete variable domain is KAGVTQTPRYLIKTRGQQVTLSCSPISGHRSVSWYQQTPGQGLQFLFEYFSETQRNKGNFPGRFSGRQFSNSRSEMNVSTLELGDSALYLCASSLSPEVTDTQYFGPGTRLTVL.

The sample holds a few counts of this clonotype. The rearrangement links TRBV2 to TRBJ1-5; tentatively, D is TRBD1 (5 bases). V lost 5 bases, J lost 4 bases, and 12 bases lay in between. Per germline, CDR1 SNHLY and CDR2 FYNNEI. The CDR3 length is 14 residues. CDR3 nucleotide sequence: TGTGCCAGCAGTTCGACAGACCAAAATCAGCCCCAGCATTTT. This sequence encodes CASSSTDQNQPQHF. Full variable domain (missing parts from reference TRBV2 and TRBJ1-5): EPEVTQTPSHQVTQMGQEVILRCVPISNHLYFYWYRQILGQKVEFLVSFYNNEISEKSEIFDDQFSVERPDGSNFTLKIRSTKLEDSAMYFCASSSTDQNQPQHFGDGTRLSIL.

This clonotype has at least ten counts. CDR3 region: CASSSLAGSTAAYEQYF. The CDR3 DNA reads TGTGCCAGCAGTTCGTTAGCGGGGTCGACAGCAGCCTACGAGCAGTACTTC. This chain joins TRBV12-3 or TRBV12-4 and TRBJ2-7, with 8 nucleotides matching TRBD2. CDR3 size: 17 residues. V shed 4 bases and J 2 bases; nucleotides not matched to a gene: 13.

This clonotype was recorded many times. J is TRBJ2-1 and V is TRBV5-1; the match to TRBD1 covers 8 bases. The germline CDR1 and CDR2 sequences are SGHRS and YFSETQ. There are 14 residues in the CDR3. Trimming took 3 bases from V and 6 from J; bases not matched to a gene: 5. CDR3 sequence: CASSSVTGANEQFF. DNA for the CDR3: TGCGCCAGCAGCTCGGTGACAGGGGCCAATGAGCAGTTCTTC.

The chain links TRBV5-4 to TRBJ2-7; D uncertain. Trimming shortened V by 1 base and J by 5 bases, and 16 bases separated the two germline ends. The length of the CDR3 is 15 residues. Germline V CDR1 and CDR2: SGHNT, YYREEE (reference sequence). The CDR3 spells CASSLTSHPADEQYF. DNA of the CDR3: TGTGCCAGCAGCTTGACCTCCCACCCCGCAGACGAGCAGTACTTC.

This sequence joins TRBV7-3 and TRBJ2-3; 12 nucleotides align to TRBD2. Germline V lookup: CDR1 SGHTA, CDR2 FQGTGA. The CDR3 is made up of 16 amino acids. The ends lost 5 bases at V and 4 bases at J; junction bases unmatched: 7. CDR3 sequence reads: CASSRELAGGADTQYF. The CDR3 region has the DNA TGTGCCAGCAGCCGAGAACTAGCGGGGGGAGCAGATACGCAGTATTTT.

This chain links TRBV12-3 or TRBV12-4 with TRBJ2-3; D ambiguous. V shed 6 bases and J shed 10 bases, with 14 bases lying between them. This CDR3 region has 12 residues. The chain's CDR3 is CASSYHGKPQYF. As DNA, the CDR3 is TGTGCCAGCAGCTATCACGGAAAACCGCAGTATTTT.

Sample share makes this clonotype medium-sized. The chain recombines TRBV7-3 with TRBJ2-1; 8 bases are shared with TRBD2. The CDR3 extends over 15 amino acids. CDR1 and CDR2 (germline): SGHTA, FQGTGA. Trimming took 6 bases from V and 5 from J; bases not matched to a gene: 9. The chain's CDR3 is CASRPSGSRNNEQFF. CDR3 in DNA: TGTGCCAGCAGGCCCAGCGGGAGCCGAAACAATGAGCAGTTCTTC.

The chain recombines TRBV20-1 with TRBJ2-3; D call uncertain. V lost 0 bases to trimming and J lost 6 bases, with 13 bases between them. Germline CDR1 reads DFQATT; CDR2 reads SNEGSKA (reference sequence). CDR3 size: 14 residues. CDR3 amino acids: CSARDQVYADTQYF. In nucleotides, the CDR3 is TGCAGTGCTAGAGATCAAGTGTATGCTGATACGCAGTATTTT.